A single sample gave rise to the 7 T cell receptor beta chains below, sequenced in a study of identical twins. TCRdb redid the calling of the 5' RACE reads with MiXCR, one entry per CDR3 protein. The sample consists of approximately 410,000 distinct CDR3 sequences, around 18% of them appearing once. The sequenced material came from naive T cells sorted from blood. Every receptor here comes from a man aged 50-60 years in good health.

The chain combines TRBV20-1 with TRBJ1-1; D uncertain. CDR1 DFQATT and CDR2 SNEGSKA come from the germline V gene (reference sequence). V was pared by 6 bases and J by 4 bases, with 24 bases between. This CDR3 region has 16 residues. In nucleotides, the CDR3 is TGCAGTGCAGTATGGTCCGGGCCCGTTTGGGGCACTGAAGCTTTCTTT. Amino acid sequence: CSAVWSGPVWGTEAFF.

This clonotype was seen many times. The chain combines TRBV4-1 with TRBJ2-2; 7 bases are shared with TRBD2. Germline V lookup: CDR1 MGHRA, CDR2 YSYEKL. Trimming removed 6 bases from V and 2 bases from J; junction bases left unmatched: 6. This CDR3 region has 15 residues. The CDR3 region is CASRPGTTNTGELFF. CDR3 in DNA: TGCGCCAGCAGGCCCGGGACTACTAACACCGGGGAGCTGTTTTTT.

DNA for the CDR3: TGCAGTGCTAGAGACGGGGCTAGAGGAGACTACGAGCAGTACTTC. Translating it yields CSARDGARGDYEQYF. The chain employs TRBV20-1 and TRBJ2-7, with D possibly called TRBD1 or TRBD2 (5 bases each). V was clipped by 0 bases and J by 3 bases, with 15 bases between them. This CDR3 comprises 15 residues. In germline, CDR1 is DFQATT, CDR2 SNEGSKA (reference sequence).

This clonotype was counted at least ten times. The chain is built from TRBV12-3 or TRBV12-4 and TRBJ2-3, with unresolved D. The germline V and J ends were trimmed by 8 bases and 2 bases, with 8 bases remaining between them. The CDR3 loop spans 12 amino acids. Written as DNA, the CDR3 is TGTGCCAGCTCGAGAGTCACAGATACGCAGTATTTT. Translated: CASSRVTDTQYF.

This clonotype was counted only a few times. J is TRBJ2-3 and V is TRBV7-9, with 8 bases that match TRBD2. With 5 bases clipped from V and 1 base from J, the junction kept 8 bases outside the gene matches. Germline values: CDR1 SEHNR, CDR2 FQNEAQ (reference sequence). The CDR3 runs 16 residues. This CDR3 is CASSLEAGGGTDTQYF. CDR3 sequence (DNA): TGTGCCAGCAGCCTAGAGGCGGGAGGTGGCACAGATACGCAGTATTTT. Full variable domain (missing parts from reference TRBV7-9 and TRBJ2-3): DTGVSQNPRHKITKRGQNVTFRCDPISEHNRLYWYRQTLGQGPEFLTYFQNEAQLEKSRLLSDRFSAERPKGSFSTLEIQRTEQGDSAMYLCASSLEAGGGTDTQYFGPGTRLTVL.

This clonotype occurred once. This chain connects TRBV4-1 to TRBJ2-2; no clear D. Germline CDR1 is MGHRA and CDR2 is YSYEKL. The CDR3 contains 13 residues. The germline V and J ends were trimmed by 2 bases and 5 bases, with 6 bases remaining between them. The CDR3 nucleotides are TGCGCCAGCAGCCAATATACAACCGGGGAGCTGTTTTTT. Its translation is CASSQYTTGELFF.

Only a few counts were recorded for this clonotype. The chain recombines TRBV7-2 with TRBJ2-1; TRBD2 matches 13 bases. Losses at the gene ends were 5 bases for V and 12 bases for J; bases not matched to a gene: 10. Germline V gives CDR1 SGHTA, CDR2 FQGNSA. CDR3 length equals 15 residues. The CDR3 reads CASSLTSGGASGQFF. The CDR3 DNA is TGTGCCAGCAGCCTAACTAGCGGGGGGGCCTCGGGGCAGTTCTTC. Based on the CDR3 plus reference TRBV7-2 and TRBJ2-1, the full variable domain is GAGVSQSPSNKVTEKGKDVELRCDPISGHTALYWYRQSLGQGLEFLIYFQGNSAPDKSGLPSDRFSAERTGGSVSTLTIQRTQQEDSAVYLCASSLTSGGASGQFFGPGTRLTVL.